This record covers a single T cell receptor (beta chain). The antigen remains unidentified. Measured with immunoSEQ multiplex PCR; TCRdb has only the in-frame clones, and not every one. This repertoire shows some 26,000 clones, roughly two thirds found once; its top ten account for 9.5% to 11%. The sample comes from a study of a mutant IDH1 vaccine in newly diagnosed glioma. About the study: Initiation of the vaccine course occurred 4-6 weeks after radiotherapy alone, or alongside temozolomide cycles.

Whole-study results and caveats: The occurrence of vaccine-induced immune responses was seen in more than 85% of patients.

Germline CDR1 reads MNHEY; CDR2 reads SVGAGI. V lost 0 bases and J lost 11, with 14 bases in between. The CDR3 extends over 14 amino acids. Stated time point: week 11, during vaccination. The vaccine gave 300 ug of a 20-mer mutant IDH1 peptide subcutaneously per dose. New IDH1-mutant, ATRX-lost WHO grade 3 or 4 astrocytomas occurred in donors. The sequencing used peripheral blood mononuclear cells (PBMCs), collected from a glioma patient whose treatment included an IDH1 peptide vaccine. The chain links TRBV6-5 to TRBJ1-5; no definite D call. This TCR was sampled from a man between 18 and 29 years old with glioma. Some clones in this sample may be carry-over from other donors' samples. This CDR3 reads CASSYSREVKAQHF. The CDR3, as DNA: TGTGCCAGCAGTTACTCGCGAGAGGTTAAGGCCCAGCATTTT.